The 20 T cell receptor beta chains listed next were all sequenced from one sample in a study of regulatory T cells in long-lasting Graves disease (dated by TCRdb to the early 2020s). The time point label for this specimen denotes: newly diagnosed GD, antithyroid drugs for less than 3 months. For both TCR sequencing and RNA sequencing, RNA was extracted from PBMCs in TRIzol. The method behind the library was multiplex PCR. This sample was sequenced with an Illumina HiSeq 4000. CDR3 regions were amplified by Arm-PCR with iRepertoire HTBI primers to construct TCR beta libraries. Through fastp at Q25 and MiXCR, TCRdb rebuilt clones from the public reads, retaining in-frame beta chains. Rows with one shared CDR3 protein collapse into an entry with the most common genes and DNA. The sample profile shows 300,000 to 400,000 distinct CDR3 sequences; roughly a sixth of them were found once. Together, the top ten hold 25% to 30% of the sample.

These records were also assigned to another study, of T cells in Graves' hyperthyroidism and ophthalmopathy.

Sequencing used peripheral blood mononuclear cells (PBMCs), obtained at new diagnosis, from a patient treated with antithyroid drugs. These receptors came from a man aged 35-49 years with Graves disease. Donor details come from another sample of the same person, matched by shared clones.

This clonotype was picked up many times. The gene calls are TRBV3-1 and TRBJ2-3; D call uncertain. Germline CDR1 LGHDT, CDR2 YNNKEL (reference sequence). Trimming shortened V by 2 bases and J by 4 bases, and 4 bases separated the two germline ends. This CDR3 is built from 12 residues. CDR3 DNA sequence: TGTGCCAGCAGCCAATTCTCAGATACGCAGTATTTT. As protein: CASSQFSDTQYF.

The J gene is TRBJ2-1, the V gene TRBV2; TRBD1 or TRBD2 may be the D gene (7 bases each). The germline gives CDR1 SNHLY, CDR2 FYNNEI. The CDR3 runs to 15 residues. The CDR3 sequence: CVQGEGYEFRNEQFF. Here the CDR3 DNA reads TGTGTCCAGGGGGAGGGCTATGAATTTCGCAATGAGCAGTTCTTC.

This clonotype turned up a few times. This chain joins TRBV20-1 and TRBJ1-2; TRBD1 might be the D (6 bases). V lost 5 bases and J lost 6, with 10 bases in between. The CDR3 contains 11 residues. Per the germline V gene, CDR1 is DFQATT and CDR2 is SNEGSKA (reference sequence). The DNA for the CDR3 is TGCAGTGCTCGGCGGGGGCATGGCTACACCTTC. Translation: CSARRGHGYTF.

At least ten counts were recorded for this clonotype. The V call is TRBV4-1, the J call TRBJ1-2; D is unresolved. The germline CDR1 and CDR2 sequences are MGHRA and YSYEKL. V shed 5 bases and J shed 4 bases, with 17 bases lying between them. This CDR3 spans 15 amino acids. The CDR3 DNA reads as TGCGCCAGCAGCGAAGGGAACCTCGTCGCCTATGGCTACACCTTC. Its translation is CASSEGNLVAYGYTF.

This clonotype appeared a few times. This chain connects TRBV5-1 to TRBJ2-6; 8 bases line up with TRBD1. Germline lookup yields CDR1 SGHRS and CDR2 YFSETQ. The V and J ends lost 4 bases and 4 bases, in that order; junction bases with no gene match: 19. The CDR3 spans 20 residues. The CDR3 spells CASSRQLGTGTGGGANVLTF. In DNA, the CDR3 is TGCGCCAGCAGCAGACAGCTTGGAACCGGGACAGGAGGGGGGGCCAACGTCCTGACTTTC.

Only a few counts were recorded for this clonotype. The chain has TRBV6-2 or TRBV6-3 and TRBJ1-5; the D is unclear. V lost 2 bases to trimming and J lost 4 bases, with 9 bases between them. The CDR3 totals 14 residues. Germline loops: CDR1 MNHEY, CDR2 SVGEGT. CDR3 protein: CASSYRGKNQPQHF. The CDR3 nucleotides are TGTGCCAGCAGTTACCGGGGAAAAAATCAGCCCCAGCATTTT.

The table lists this clonotype with a few counts. The chain recombines TRBV6-1 with TRBJ1-1; D is ambiguous. Germline assignment: CDR1 MNHNS and CDR2 SASEGT. Trimming removed 6 bases from V and 7 bases from J, with 18 bases in between. The CDR3 contains 14 residues. CDR3 protein: CASRVHRATHEAFF. The CDR3 DNA sequence: TGTGCCAGCAGAGTTCACCGGGCCACCCATGAAGCTTTCTTT.

This clonotype was observed a few times. The V gene is TRBV28, the J gene TRBJ2-6, with 7 positions matching TRBD1. J lost 1 base, V lost 5 bases, and 11 bases had no gene match. This CDR3 region has 18 residues. CDR1 and CDR2 (germline): MDHEN, SYDVKM. CDR3 protein: CASSRFGTASSGANVLTF. The CDR3 coding sequence is TGTGCCAGCAGTCGCTTCGGGACAGCGAGTTCTGGGGCCAACGTCCTGACTTTC.

There are a few counts of this clonotype. This may arise from a read error, as a much more abundant clone is one base away. This chain connects TRBV6-2 or TRBV6-3 to TRBJ2-7, with TRBD2 identical over 7 bases. CDR3 length: 14 residues. Trimming removed 4 bases from V and 2 bases from J; junction bases left unmatched: 5. The V gene's germline CDR1 is MNHEY and CDR2 SVGEGT. CDR3 coding DNA: TGTGCCAGCAGTTTCGGGGGGTCCCCCTACGAGCAGTACTTC. Amino acids: CASSFGGSPYEQYF.

This clonotype was recorded many times. The genes are TRBV11-3 and TRBJ1-1; 7 bases are a match to TRBD1. The CDR3 is 14 residues long. Trimming removed 3 bases from V and 3 bases from J; junction bases left unmatched: 4. CDR1 and CDR2 from the germline V gene are SGHNT and YENEEA. CDR3 sequence (DNA): TGTGCCAGCAGCTTGAGGGGGCGCGACACTGAAGCTTTCTTT. It is translated as CASSLRGRDTEAFF.

This chain links TRBV10-3 with TRBJ2-2; 8 nucleotides line up with TRBD2. V shed 7 bases and J 5 bases; nucleotides not matched to a gene: 9. The germline V gene has CDR1 ENHRY and CDR2 SYGVKD. There are 15 residues in the CDR3. The CDR3 nucleotides are TGTGCCATCACCCCAGCAGCGGGGGAGACCGGGGAGCTGTTTTTT. It translates to CAITPAAGETGELFF.

This clonotype has just a few counts. CDR3 nucleotides: TGTGCCAGCAGCTTAGTGGGGGGGCGTGAGCAGTTCTTC. Its protein is CASSLVGGREQFF. V gene TRBV11-2 combines with J gene TRBJ2-1; TRBD2 is a possible D gene (7 bases). The V end was cut by 1 base, the J end by 9 bases, with 10 bases between. The germline gives CDR1 SGHAT, CDR2 FQNNGV. This CDR3 spans 13 amino acids.

The chain has TRBV11-2 and TRBJ1-2; tentative D call: TRBD1 (6 bases). This CDR3 has 14 residues. V was cut by 5 bases and J by 0 bases, with 10 bases left in between. In germline, CDR1 is SGHAT, CDR2 FQNNGV. CDR3 in amino acids: CASSPGTPNYGYTF. The CDR3 DNA reads TGTGCCAGCAGCCCGGGGACACCTAACTATGGCTACACCTTC.

This clonotype was recorded many times. The chain employs TRBV3-1 and TRBJ1-3, with no clear D. V was cut by 2 bases and J by 7 bases, with 21 bases left in between. Germline-derived CDR1 and CDR2 are LGHDT and YNNKEL (reference sequence). This CDR3 spans 17 amino acids. Here the CDR3 DNA reads TGTGCCAGCAGCCAATCGGGTGGGGAACGACTGTTGAACACCATATATTTT. This gives the protein CASSQSGGERLLNTIYF.

In the case of this clonotype: With only one base between it and a far larger clone, this is likely a read error. The CDR3 bases are TGTGCCTGGAACGGGGCAGGCTCCTACAATGAGCAGTACTTC. Amino acids: CAWNGAGSYNEQYF. The chain has TRBV30 and TRBJ2-5; D assignment may be TRBD1 or TRBD2 (5 bases each). V shed 4 bases and J shed 11 bases, with 23 bases lying between them. The length of the CDR3 is 14 residues. The germline gives CDR1 GTSNPN, CDR2 SVGIG (reference sequence).

This clonotype was counted many times. The rearrangement joins TRBV28 to TRBJ1-5, with D possibly TRBD1 on 5 matching bases. This CDR3 spans 12 amino acids. Germline V gene data show CDR1 as MDHEN and CDR2 as SYDVKM. V lost 3 bases, J lost 6 bases, and 6 bases lay in between. This CDR3 is CASSFQGQPQHF. Written as DNA, the CDR3 is TGTGCCAGCAGTTTCCAGGGTCAGCCCCAGCATTTT. Variable domain in full (rest from reference TRBV28 and TRBJ1-5): DVKVTQSSRYLVKRTGEKVFLECVQDMDHENMFWYRQDPGLGLRLIYFSYDVKMKEKGDIPEGYSVSREKKERFSLILESASTNQTSMYLCASSFQGQPQHFGDGTRLSIL.

This clonotype appeared many times. The V call is TRBV6-2 or TRBV6-3, the J call TRBJ2-5; 13 bases align to TRBD2. The CDR3 totals 13 residues. The germline gives CDR1 MNHEY, CDR2 SVGEGT. The ends lost 6 bases at V and 9 bases at J; junction bases unmatched: 4. Here the CDR3 reads CASRGLAGDPQYF. CDR3 nucleotides: TGTGCCAGCAGAGGACTAGCGGGGGACCCCCAGTACTTC.

This clonotype was observed at least ten times. This chain uses TRBV3-1 with TRBJ2-3; possible D gene TRBD2, 5 bases. Between the trimmed V and J ends, which lost 2 bases and 10 bases, there was a span of 16 bases. Germline V gene lookup returns CDR1 LGHDT and CDR2 YNNKEL (reference sequence). The CDR3 loop spans 14 amino acids. The CDR3 nucleotides read TGTGCCAGCAGCCAAAGTTTCGGACTCGACGCGCAGTATTTT. This sequence encodes CASSQSFGLDAQYF.

This clonotype showed up many times. The rearrangement uses TRBV4-3 and TRBJ2-2; D not resolved. The CDR3 contains 17 residues. Deletions cut 1 base from V and 0 bases from J, with 12 bases between. Germline V gives CDR1 LGHNA, CDR2 YSLEER. CDR3 loop: CASSQALVQANTGELFF. The CDR3, as DNA: TGCGCCAGCAGCCAAGCCCTCGTCCAGGCGAACACCGGGGAGCTGTTTTTT.

This clonotype has ten or more counts. The V and J genes are TRBV5-1 and TRBJ2-7; 7 bases map to TRBD1. CDR3 length: 14 residues. The junction had 2 bases not matched to a gene; V was cut back by 2 bases and J by 0 bases. Germline V lookup: CDR1 SGHRS, CDR2 YFSETQ. The CDR3 DNA is TGCGCCAGCAGCTTATGGACAGGCTCCTACGAGCAGTACTTC. This sequence encodes CASSLWTGSYEQYF.